This T cell receptor beta chain was sequenced for a study of blood T cells in healthy people across ages. Trimming removed 6 bases from V and 4 bases from J; junction bases left unmatched: 7. The CDR3 covers 14 residues. Germline V lookup: CDR1 SQVTM, CDR2 ANQGSEA. Donors ranged from about 6 to 90 years old and were healthy Caucasians in Russia. The second PCR ran about 6 to 12 cycles with a sample-barcoded 5' primer and J-beta primers. TCRdb reprocessed the 5' RACE reads via MiXCR and lists one record per CDR3 protein. The table has 1.5 million to 2 million distinct CDR3 sequences, 30% to 40% seen once. This clonotype was observed a handful of times.

The chain couples TRBV29-1 to TRBJ2-1; 9 positions match TRBD1. The sequence derives from a human donor in good health. The sequenced material came from blood. The CDR3 region is CSVVETGGYNEQFF. For the CDR3, the DNA is TGCAGCGTCGTTGAGACAGGGGGATACAATGAGCAGTTCTTC.